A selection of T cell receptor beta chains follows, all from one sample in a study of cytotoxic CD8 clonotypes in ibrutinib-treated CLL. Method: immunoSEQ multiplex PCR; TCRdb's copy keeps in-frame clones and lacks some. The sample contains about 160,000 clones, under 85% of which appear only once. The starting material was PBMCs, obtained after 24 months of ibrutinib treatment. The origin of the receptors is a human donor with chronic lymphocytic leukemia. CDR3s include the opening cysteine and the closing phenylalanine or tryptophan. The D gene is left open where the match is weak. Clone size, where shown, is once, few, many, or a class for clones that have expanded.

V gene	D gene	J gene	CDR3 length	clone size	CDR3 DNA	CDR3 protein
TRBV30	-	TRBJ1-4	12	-	TGTGCCTGGCCTAAGGACAATGAAAAACTGTTTTTT	CAWPKDNEKLFF
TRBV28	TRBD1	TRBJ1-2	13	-	TGTGCCAGCAGTTTCCGGTACAGGGGAAGTGGGAACTTC	CASSFRYRGSGNF
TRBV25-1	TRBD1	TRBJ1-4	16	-	TGTGCCAGCAGTGAATACGGGACAGGATATAATGAAAAACTGTTTTTT	CASSEYGTGYNEKLFF
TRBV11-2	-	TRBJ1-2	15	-	TGTGCCAGCAGTCCGCACGGGACTAATAACTATGGCTACACCTTC	CASSPHGTNNYGYTF
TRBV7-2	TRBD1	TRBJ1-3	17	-	TGTGCCAGCAGCTTAGTAGGGACAGTTACCTCTGGAAACACCATATATTTT	CASSLVGTVTSGNTIYF
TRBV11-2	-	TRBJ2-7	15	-	TGTGCCAGCAGCTTAGGTGGTCCCCCATGGAACGAGCAGTACTTC	CASSLGGPPWNEQYF
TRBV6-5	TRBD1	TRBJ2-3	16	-	TGTGCCAGCAGTTACGAAGGACAGGGGGGACCCTATACGCAGTATTTT	CASSYEGQGGPYTQYF
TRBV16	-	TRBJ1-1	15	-	TGTGCCAGCAGCCAAGCCCGTCGGGGGAACACTGAAGCTTTCTTT	CASSQARRGNTEAFF
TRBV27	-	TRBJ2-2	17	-	TGTGCCAGCAGTTTCCTTCAGGACTGGAGGGACACCGGGGAGCTGTTTTTT	CASSFLQDWRDTGELFF
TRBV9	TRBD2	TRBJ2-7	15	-	TGTGCCAGCAGCGGACTAGCGGGAGTGGCCTACGAGCAGTACTTC	CASSGLAGVAYEQYF
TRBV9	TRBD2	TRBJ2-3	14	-	TGTGCCAGCAGCGTCCTAGCGGGGACAGATACGCAGTATTTT	CASSVLAGTDTQYF
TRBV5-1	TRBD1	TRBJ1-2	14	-	TGCGCCAGCAGCTTGGAACAGGGGGCTAGAGGCTACACCTTC	CASSLEQGARGYTF
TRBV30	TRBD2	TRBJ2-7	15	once	TGTGCCTGGAGTGTCGGGCTAGCGGGCCTCTACGAGCAGTACTTC	CAWSVGLAGLYEQYF
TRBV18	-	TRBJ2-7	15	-	TGTGCCAGCTCACCTTCCCCGAGGGTTTATAGCGAGCAGTACTTC	CASSPSPRVYSEQYF
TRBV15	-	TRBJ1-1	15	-	TGTGCCACCAGTAACCCCGGGGCGGGGAGCACTGAAGCTTTCTTT	CATSNPGAGSTEAFF
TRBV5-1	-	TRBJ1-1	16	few	TGCGCCAGCAGCTTGGGTAAGGGGGACTGGAACACTGAAGCTTTCTTT	CASSLGKGDWNTEAFF
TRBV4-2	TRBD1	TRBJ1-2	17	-	TGTGCCAGCAGCCAAGTGAAGTCGGGACAGGGGTGGAGAGGCTACACCTTC	CASSQVKSGQGWRGYTF
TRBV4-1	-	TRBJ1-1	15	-	TGCGCCAGCAGCCGCGGACGACGAATGAACACTGAAGCTTTCTTT	CASSRGRRMNTEAFF
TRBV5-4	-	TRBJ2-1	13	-	TGTGCCAGCAGCTCTATGAGTTTGCGTGAGCAGTTCTTC	CASSSMSLREQFF
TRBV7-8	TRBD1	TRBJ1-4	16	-	TGTGCCAGCAGCCCGCGTGACAGGGCGTTTAATGAAAAACTGTTTTTT	CASSPRDRAFNEKLFF
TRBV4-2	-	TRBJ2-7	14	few	TGTGCCAGCAGCCAAGAAGGACTCTTTGGCGAGCAGTACTTC	CASSQEGLFGEQYF
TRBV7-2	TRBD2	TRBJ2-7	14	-	TGTGCCAGCAGAACCCCAGGACAAGCGGGGGAGCAGTACTTC	CASRTPGQAGEQYF
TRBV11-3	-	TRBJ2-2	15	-	TGTGCCAGCAGCTTGGGCGGGACGAACACCGGGGAGCTGTTTTTT	CASSLGGTNTGELFF
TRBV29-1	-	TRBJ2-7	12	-	TGCAGCGTCGCGGCAGGTTCAGGCGAGCAGTACTTC	CSVAAGSGEQYF
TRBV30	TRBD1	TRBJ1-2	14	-	TGTGCCTGGAGCCCGGGACAGTGGGTTTATGGCTACACCTTC	CAWSPGQWVYGYTF
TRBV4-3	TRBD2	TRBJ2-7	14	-	TGCGCCAGCAGCCAAGTCGGGGGGACCTACGAGCAGTACTTC	CASSQVGGTYEQYF
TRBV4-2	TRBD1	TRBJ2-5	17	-	TGTGCCAGCAGCCAAGGGCCGGGACAGGGGGGGTTGGGGACCCAGTACTTC	CASSQGPGQGGLGTQYF
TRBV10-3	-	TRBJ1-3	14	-	TGTGCCATCAAATCGGACAGCTCTGGAAACACCATATATTTT	CAIKSDSSGNTIYF
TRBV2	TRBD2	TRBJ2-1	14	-	TGTGCCAGCAGTGATGCGGGAGGTAGGCATGAGCAGTTCTTC	CASSDAGGRHEQFF
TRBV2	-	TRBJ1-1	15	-	TGTGCCAGCGGGGACACCAGGGCAACTAACACTGAAGCTTTCTTT	CASGDTRATNTEAFF
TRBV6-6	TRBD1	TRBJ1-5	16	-	TGTGCCAGCAGTTGGTCCCAGGGGGTTAGTACTCAGCCCCAGCATTTT	CASSWSQGVSTQPQHF